The rows below give T cell receptor beta chains drawn from one sample of a study of T cells in Graves' hyperthyroidism and ophthalmopathy. Each CDR3 protein gets one entry after TCRdb re-called the multiplex PCR reads with MiXCR. The sample has about 380,000 distinct CDR3 sequences; approximately 18% are singletons. The sample was blood. The receptors here all came from a young man with Graves' ophthalmopathy. CDR3s include the opening cysteine and the closing phenylalanine or tryptophan. The D gene is left open where the match is weak. The size of a clone is reported for some rows only, either as once, few or many, or as a class for expanded clones.

j_gene: TRBJ2-2; v_gene: TRBV3-1; abundance: many; d_gene: -; CDR3nt: TGTGCCAGCAGCCATGATCCAGCGTGGGAGCTGTTTTTT; CDR3aa: CASSHDPAWELFF
j_gene: TRBJ2-2; v_gene: TRBV25-1; abundance: -; d_gene: TRBD1; CDR3nt: TGTGCCAGCAGTGTCCCAACAGGGGGCAGTGCCGGGGAGCTGTTTTTT; CDR3aa: CASSVPTGGSAGELFF
j_gene: TRBJ1-1; v_gene: TRBV18; abundance: many; d_gene: -; CDR3nt: TGTGCCAGCTCACGACAGGATAACACTGAAGCTTTCTTT; CDR3aa: CASSRQDNTEAFF
j_gene: TRBJ2-2; v_gene: TRBV12-3/TRBV12-4; abundance: many; d_gene: -; CDR3nt: TGTGCCAGCAGTTCCGGGACGGAGAACACCGGGGAGCTGTTTTTT; CDR3aa: CASSSGTENTGELFF
j_gene: TRBJ1-5; v_gene: TRBV2; abundance: -; d_gene: -; CDR3nt: TGTGCCAGCAGTGCCCCCAGACAGCCCCAGCATTTT; CDR3aa: CASSAPRQPQHF
j_gene: TRBJ2-1; v_gene: TRBV2; abundance: -; d_gene: -; CDR3nt: TGTGCCAGCAGGGAAAAGACAGGCCCATCTTGGCAGTTCTTC; CDR3aa: CASREKTGPSWQFF
j_gene: TRBJ2-3; v_gene: TRBV2; abundance: once; d_gene: TRBD2; CDR3nt: TGTGCCAGCAGTCTCCGGACTAGCGGACGCACAGATACGCAGTATTTT; CDR3aa: CASSLRTSGRTDTQYF
j_gene: TRBJ1-5; v_gene: TRBV27; abundance: few; d_gene: -; CDR3nt: TGTGCCAGCAGCCAGAATAGCAATCAGCCCCAGCATTTT; CDR3aa: CASSQNSNQPQHF
j_gene: TRBJ1-1; v_gene: TRBV5-1; abundance: many; d_gene: -; CDR3nt: TGCGCCAGCAGCTTGTGGGGGGATTTTGGGACTGAAGCTTTCTTT; CDR3aa: CASSLWGDFGTEAFF
j_gene: TRBJ2-5; v_gene: TRBV11-2; abundance: -; d_gene: TRBD2; CDR3nt: TGTGCCAGCAGCTTAGGTTTCCCCAATAGCGGGGGTCGCGAGACCCAGTACTTC; CDR3aa: CASSLGFPNSGGRETQYF
j_gene: TRBJ1-1; v_gene: TRBV7-9; abundance: many; d_gene: -; CDR3nt: TGTGCCAGCAGCTTAACGAGGGGTTCCACTGAAGCTTTCTTT; CDR3aa: CASSLTRGSTEAFF
j_gene: TRBJ2-1; v_gene: TRBV4-1; abundance: once; d_gene: -; CDR3nt: TGCGCCAGCAGCCCACCTCTGGGGGATTATTTGGGTGAGCAGTTCTTC; CDR3aa: CASSPPLGDYLGEQFF
j_gene: TRBJ1-2; v_gene: TRBV5-1; abundance: few; d_gene: -; CDR3nt: TGCGCCAGCAGCGAAGGACCGCAGATCATCTATGGCTACACCTTC; CDR3aa: CASSEGPQIIYGYTF
j_gene: TRBJ2-5; v_gene: TRBV11-2; abundance: many; d_gene: -; CDR3nt: TGTGCCAGCAGCCCTGGGGCTAGTGCGGTCCAAGAGACCCAGTACTTC; CDR3aa: CASSPGASAVQETQYF
j_gene: TRBJ2-2; v_gene: TRBV6-9; abundance: -; d_gene: -; CDR3nt: TGTGCCAGCAGTTACGCGGGGGCCGCGAACACCGGGGAGCTGTTTTTT; CDR3aa: CASSYAGAANTGELFF
j_gene: TRBJ1-2; v_gene: TRBV20-1; abundance: many; d_gene: TRBD1; CDR3nt: TGCAGTGCTAGAGGACAGGGTAACTATGGCTACACCTTC; CDR3aa: CSARGQGNYGYTF
j_gene: TRBJ2-7; v_gene: TRBV19; abundance: -; d_gene: TRBD1; CDR3nt: TGTGCCAGTAGTAAGGACAGGACCTACGAGCAGTACTTC; CDR3aa: CASSKDRTYEQYF
j_gene: TRBJ2-5; v_gene: TRBV12-3/TRBV12-4; abundance: few; d_gene: TRBD2; CDR3nt: TGTGCCAGCAGCCCGGGGGGGACCCAAGAGACCCAGTACTTC; CDR3aa: CASSPGGTQETQYF
j_gene: TRBJ2-1; v_gene: TRBV24-1; abundance: few; d_gene: -; CDR3nt: TGTGCCACCAGTGATTTGGGACATCTCAATGAGCAGTTCTTC; CDR3aa: CATSDLGHLNEQFF
j_gene: TRBJ1-5; v_gene: TRBV6-2/TRBV6-3; abundance: many; d_gene: -; CDR3nt: TGTGCCAGCAGTTATGAGTCCAATCAGCCCCAGCATTTT; CDR3aa: CASSYESNQPQHF
j_gene: TRBJ1-2; v_gene: TRBV2; abundance: many; d_gene: -; CDR3nt: TGTGCCAGCAGTGATGGTGACGGCGGACCTAACTATGGCTACACCTTC; CDR3aa: CASSDGDGGPNYGYTF
j_gene: TRBJ2-1; v_gene: TRBV27; abundance: many; d_gene: -; CDR3nt: TGTGCCAGCAGTTTATCCCGATCCAGGGAGCAGTTCTTC; CDR3aa: CASSLSRSREQFF
j_gene: TRBJ2-5; v_gene: TRBV11-1; abundance: few; d_gene: -; CDR3nt: TGTGCCAGCAGCTCGAGAGCGCGGGAGACCCAGTACTTC; CDR3aa: CASSSRARETQYF
j_gene: TRBJ2-2; v_gene: TRBV9; abundance: -; d_gene: TRBD1; CDR3nt: TGTGCCAGCAGCACGGACAGGGGAGGCGGGGAGCTGTTTTTT; CDR3aa: CASSTDRGGGELFF
j_gene: TRBJ1-2; v_gene: TRBV7-9; abundance: -; d_gene: -; CDR3nt: TGTGCCAGCGAGGAGCCTAACTATGGCTACACCTTC; CDR3aa: CASEEPNYGYTF
j_gene: TRBJ1-1; v_gene: TRBV6-1; abundance: few; d_gene: -; CDR3nt: TGTGCCAGCAGTTGGTCAGAAGATACTGAAGCTTTCTTT; CDR3aa: CASSWSEDTEAFF
j_gene: TRBJ2-3; v_gene: TRBV7-8; abundance: many; d_gene: TRBD1; CDR3nt: TGTGCCAGCAGCTTACCGCTAACAGGGGGCTCTCCAGATACGCAGTATTTT; CDR3aa: CASSLPLTGGSPDTQYF
j_gene: TRBJ1-1; v_gene: TRBV7-9; abundance: -; d_gene: -; CDR3nt: TGTGCCGCCACGTTCCAAGCTAACACTGAAGCTTTCTTT; CDR3aa: CAATFQANTEAFF